These T cell receptor beta chains were read from a single sample in a study of post-analysis software for immune sequencing data. Using its own MiXCR run on the PCR reads, TCRdb lists one record per CDR3 protein. The repertoire holds approximately 730,000 distinct CDR3 sequences, 46% seen once, with approximately 5% in the top ten. The specimen sequenced was blood. Every receptor here comes from a girl aged 5 to 17 with multiple sclerosis. Each CDR3 is given with its conserved first and last residue. D genes are given only for firm matches. Clone size is stated in some rows and not others, as once, few, many or a class when expanded.

d_gene: TRBD2
v_gene: TRBV6-1
j_gene: TRBJ2-1
len: 15
abundance: -
CDR3nt: TGTGCCAGCAGACCGGGACTAGCGAACTACAATGAGCAGTTCTTC
CDR3aa: CASRPGLANYNEQFF

d_gene: TRBD2
v_gene: TRBV7-7
j_gene: TRBJ2-3
len: 17
abundance: -
CDR3nt: TGTGCTAGCAGCTTCGGGGAGCGGGAGGACTTGGCAGATACGCAGTATTTT
CDR3aa: CASSFGEREDLADTQYF

d_gene: TRBD1
v_gene: TRBV5-1
j_gene: TRBJ2-7
len: 14
abundance: few
CDR3nt: TGCGCCAGCAGCTTGGCACTGACAGGGGAAGAGCAGTACTTC
CDR3aa: CASSLALTGEEQYF

d_gene: -
v_gene: TRBV6-6
j_gene: TRBJ1-1
len: 13
abundance: -
CDR3nt: TGTGCCAGCACCCAAAGAGGGAACACTGAAGCTTTCTTT
CDR3aa: CASTQRGNTEAFF

d_gene: -
v_gene: TRBV7-2
j_gene: TRBJ2-7
len: 13
abundance: -
CDR3nt: TGTGCCAGCAGCTTAACCGAAAACTACGAGCAGTACTTC
CDR3aa: CASSLTENYEQYF

d_gene: TRBD1
v_gene: TRBV11-1
j_gene: TRBJ2-3
len: 15
abundance: few
CDR3nt: TGTGCCAGCAGCCCACGGGACAGGGACACAGATACGCAGTATTTT
CDR3aa: CASSPRDRDTDTQYF

d_gene: TRBD1
v_gene: TRBV6-1
j_gene: TRBJ1-2
len: 15
abundance: -
CDR3nt: TGTGCCAGCAGTGACCCCAGGGGGCGCACCTATGGCTACACCTTC
CDR3aa: CASSDPRGRTYGYTF

d_gene: -
v_gene: TRBV20-1
j_gene: TRBJ1-1
len: 14
abundance: -
CDR3nt: TGCAGTGCTGGACCCTCAGGGTACAACACTGAAGCTTTCTTT
CDR3aa: CSAGPSGYNTEAFF

d_gene: -
v_gene: TRBV18
j_gene: TRBJ2-1
len: 17
abundance: -
CDR3nt: TGTGCCAGCTCACGGGGCCTAGCGTCGGCCCCCCTGGGTGAGCAGTTCTTC
CDR3aa: CASSRGLASAPLGEQFF

d_gene: -
v_gene: TRBV2
j_gene: TRBJ2-5
len: 14
abundance: few
CDR3nt: TGTGCCAGCAGTTCCTATGTCCCCCTCCCTACGCAGTACTTC
CDR3aa: CASSSYVPLPTQYF

d_gene: -
v_gene: TRBV6-5
j_gene: TRBJ2-6
len: 17
abundance: -
CDR3nt: TGTGCCAGCAGTTATTGGCCAGGGGCTTCTGGGGCCAACGTCCTGACTTTC
CDR3aa: CASSYWPGASGANVLTF

d_gene: -
v_gene: TRBV28
j_gene: TRBJ2-4
len: 19
abundance: once
CDR3nt: TGTGCCAGCAGTCCGCAGGGGTTGATGGCTTCCGAAGCCAAAAACATTCAGTACTTC
CDR3aa: CASSPQGLMASEAKNIQYF

d_gene: TRBD2
v_gene: TRBV2
j_gene: TRBJ2-3
len: 18
abundance: -
CDR3nt: TGTGCCAGCAGTGAAGCGCTTCTTGCGGGAGGGACCACAGATACGCAGTATTTT
CDR3aa: CASSEALLAGGTTDTQYF

d_gene: TRBD1
v_gene: TRBV25-1
j_gene: TRBJ2-1
len: 22
abundance: -
CDR3nt: TGTGCCAGCAGTGAATATTTCAGCGGGACAGGGATAGCGACGGTGGGTTACAATGAGCAGTTCTTC
CDR3aa: CASSEYFSGTGIATVGYNEQFF

d_gene: -
v_gene: TRBV19
j_gene: TRBJ2-1
len: 14
abundance: -
CDR3nt: TGTGCCAGCCGAGACTCCTTCGGCTACAATGAGCAGTTCTTC
CDR3aa: CASRDSFGYNEQFF

d_gene: -
v_gene: TRBV10-3
j_gene: TRBJ2-7
len: 15
abundance: -
CDR3nt: TGTGCCATCAGTGGTGGCGGGGACGAATCCTACGAGCAGTACTTC
CDR3aa: CAISGGGDESYEQYF

d_gene: -
v_gene: TRBV7-3
j_gene: TRBJ2-1
len: 15
abundance: -
CDR3nt: TGTGCCAGCAGCCCGGAGCGAGGGTTATACAATGAGCAGTTCTTC
CDR3aa: CASSPERGLYNEQFF

d_gene: -
v_gene: TRBV20-1
j_gene: TRBJ1-1
len: 13
abundance: -
CDR3nt: TGCAGTGCAAGGACCGGCATGAACACTGAAGCTTTCTTT
CDR3aa: CSARTGMNTEAFF

d_gene: TRBD2
v_gene: TRBV2
j_gene: TRBJ2-5
len: 16
abundance: -
CDR3nt: TGTGCCAGCAGTGAAATAGAGCGGGAGGTCCAAGAGACCCAGTACTTC
CDR3aa: CASSEIEREVQETQYF

d_gene: -
v_gene: TRBV7-9
j_gene: TRBJ2-1
len: 16
abundance: -
CDR3nt: TGTGCCAGCAGCGGATGGACGGACAGCTCTCTCAATGAGCAGTTCTTC
CDR3aa: CASSGWTDSSLNEQFF

d_gene: -
v_gene: TRBV15
j_gene: TRBJ2-7
len: 17
abundance: -
CDR3nt: TGTGCCACCAGCAGAGATCCCTCAGGGGGGGAGAAGAACGAGCAGTACTTC
CDR3aa: CATSRDPSGGEKNEQYF

d_gene: -
v_gene: TRBV7-2
j_gene: TRBJ2-5
len: 13
abundance: few
CDR3nt: TGTGCCAGCAGCCCTCAAAAGGGGGAGACCCAGTACTTC
CDR3aa: CASSPQKGETQYF

d_gene: -
v_gene: TRBV6-6
j_gene: TRBJ2-1
len: 15
abundance: few
CDR3nt: TGTGCCAGCAGTGCTGACAGTTTCGGGTACAATGAGCAGTTCTTC
CDR3aa: CASSADSFGYNEQFF

d_gene: TRBD2
v_gene: TRBV6-5
j_gene: TRBJ2-1
len: 15
abundance: few
CDR3nt: TGTGCCAGCAGTTTAGGGCGGGGGAATTACAATGAGCAGTTCTTC
CDR3aa: CASSLGRGNYNEQFF

d_gene: -
v_gene: TRBV20-1
j_gene: TRBJ2-5
len: 13
abundance: -
CDR3nt: TGCAGTGCCCCCGGGGCCCGGTCCAATGAGCAGTACTTC
CDR3aa: CSAPGARSNEQYF

d_gene: -
v_gene: TRBV4-3
j_gene: TRBJ2-7
len: 15
abundance: few
CDR3nt: TGCGCCAGCAGCCACATAACGGGTGGAGTTGACGAGCAGTACTTC
CDR3aa: CASSHITGGVDEQYF

d_gene: -
v_gene: TRBV10-2
j_gene: TRBJ2-3
len: 15
abundance: -
CDR3nt: TGCGCCAGCAGTGATTTGGGTAGCGTCGCAGATACGCAGTATTTT
CDR3aa: CASSDLGSVADTQYF

d_gene: -
v_gene: TRBV7-9
j_gene: TRBJ2-7
len: 17
abundance: -
CDR3nt: TGTGCCAGCAGCTTAGCATCGGACTGGCGGAGGGGGTACGAGCAGTACTTC
CDR3aa: CASSLASDWRRGYEQYF

d_gene: TRBD2
v_gene: TRBV12-3/TRBV12-4
j_gene: TRBJ2-3
len: 15
abundance: few
CDR3nt: TGTGCCAGCAGCCTCGCTAGCGGTTTTGGAGATACGCAGTATTTT
CDR3aa: CASSLASGFGDTQYF

d_gene: TRBD1
v_gene: TRBV28
j_gene: TRBJ2-7
len: 14
abundance: few
CDR3nt: TGTGCCAGCAGTCCCCCCCAGGGGGTGTACGAGCAGTACTTC
CDR3aa: CASSPPQGVYEQYF

d_gene: -
v_gene: TRBV10-2
j_gene: TRBJ2-1
len: 12
abundance: once
CDR3nt: TGCGCCACAAACGGGGGCTGGAATGAGCAGTTCTTC
CDR3aa: CATNGGWNEQFF

d_gene: -
v_gene: TRBV20-1
j_gene: TRBJ1-1
len: 14
abundance: -
CDR3nt: TGCAGTGCTAGTATAGACAGCATGAACACTGAAGCTTTCTTT
CDR3aa: CSASIDSMNTEAFF

d_gene: TRBD2
v_gene: TRBV12-3/TRBV12-4
j_gene: TRBJ2-3
len: 18
abundance: -
CDR3nt: TGTGCCAGCAGTTTGATCACTAGCGGGAGGGCAAGCACAGATGCGCAGTATTTT
CDR3aa: CASSLITSGRASTDAQYF

d_gene: TRBD1
v_gene: TRBV7-2
j_gene: TRBJ1-6
len: 14
abundance: -
CDR3nt: TGTGCCAGCAGCCCGGACAGGGCCAATTCACCCCTCCACTTT
CDR3aa: CASSPDRANSPLHF

d_gene: TRBD1
v_gene: TRBV6-1
j_gene: TRBJ1-2
len: 16
abundance: -
CDR3nt: TGTGCCAGCAGCGGGGGACAGCTCTCAACTTACTATGGCTACACCTTC
CDR3aa: CASSGGQLSTYYGYTF

d_gene: TRBD2
v_gene: TRBV20-1
j_gene: TRBJ2-4
len: 13
abundance: -
CDR3nt: TGCAGTGCTAGAGGGGAGGGGAAAAACATTCAGTACTTC
CDR3aa: CSARGEGKNIQYF

d_gene: TRBD2
v_gene: TRBV3-1
j_gene: TRBJ2-3
len: 17
abundance: -
CDR3nt: TGTGCCAGCAGCCTTACCCGACTAGCGGGAGAATCAGATACGCAGTATTTT
CDR3aa: CASSLTRLAGESDTQYF

d_gene: -
v_gene: TRBV5-5
j_gene: TRBJ2-7
len: 13
abundance: -
CDR3nt: TGTGCCAGCAGATCTTACCCTAGCGACGAGCAGTACTTC
CDR3aa: CASRSYPSDEQYF

d_gene: -
v_gene: TRBV9
j_gene: TRBJ2-7
len: 13
abundance: few
CDR3nt: TGTGCCAGCAGCGCCGGGGGACACTACGAGCAGTACTTC
CDR3aa: CASSAGGHYEQYF

d_gene: -
v_gene: TRBV27
j_gene: TRBJ2-7
len: 16
abundance: -
CDR3nt: TGTGCCAGCAGTCCACAACAGGGAGTATCGTACTACGAGCAGTACTTC
CDR3aa: CASSPQQGVSYYEQYF

d_gene: -
v_gene: TRBV10-2
j_gene: TRBJ2-1
len: 14
abundance: few
CDR3nt: TGCGCCAGCGAACTAGCCGGGATGGGCAATGAGCAGTTCTTC
CDR3aa: CASELAGMGNEQFF

d_gene: TRBD1
v_gene: TRBV6-5
j_gene: TRBJ1-2
len: 14
abundance: -
CDR3nt: TGTGCCAGCAGTTACTCTGCAGGGGGTCATGGCTACACCTTC
CDR3aa: CASSYSAGGHGYTF

d_gene: -
v_gene: TRBV21-1
j_gene: TRBJ2-4
len: 15
abundance: few
CDR3nt: TGTGCCAGCAGCGCATACCGGGACAGGGTCGGGGAGCAGTACTTC
CDR3aa: CASSAYRDRVGEQYF

d_gene: TRBD2
v_gene: TRBV4-2
j_gene: TRBJ2-5
len: 15
abundance: once
CDR3nt: TGTGCCAGCAGCCCCGGGACTAGCGAGATGGAGGCCCAGTACTTC
CDR3aa: CASSPGTSEMEAQYF

d_gene: TRBD1
v_gene: TRBV3-1
j_gene: TRBJ2-7
len: 16
abundance: -
CDR3nt: TGTGCCAGCAGCCAAGATCCAACAGGGGCCCCCTACGAGCAGTACTTC
CDR3aa: CASSQDPTGAPYEQYF

d_gene: -
v_gene: TRBV28
j_gene: TRBJ2-5
len: 13
abundance: few
CDR3nt: TGTGCCAGCAGTTTATCAATTTCCGAGACCCAGTACTTC
CDR3aa: CASSLSISETQYF

d_gene: -
v_gene: TRBV20-1
j_gene: TRBJ2-5
len: 14
abundance: -
CDR3nt: TGCAGTGCTAGAGTTGTTGCGGGACAAGAGACCCAGTACTTC
CDR3aa: CSARVVAGQETQYF

d_gene: TRBD1
v_gene: TRBV12-3/TRBV12-4
j_gene: TRBJ1-2
len: 14
abundance: -
CDR3nt: TGTGCCAGCAATTTAGGGGGCATTGGCTATGGCTACACCTTC
CDR3aa: CASNLGGIGYGYTF

d_gene: -
v_gene: TRBV7-2
j_gene: TRBJ2-3
len: 17
abundance: many
CDR3nt: TGTGCCAGCAGCGAAGGAGGGGGGATCACTAGCACAGATACGCAGTATTTT
CDR3aa: CASSEGGGITSTDTQYF

d_gene: TRBD1
v_gene: TRBV6-5
j_gene: TRBJ2-3
len: 16
abundance: -
CDR3nt: TGTGCCTGCAGTTACTCAGTGGGACAGACGACAGATACGCAGTATTTT
CDR3aa: CACSYSVGQTTDTQYF

d_gene: TRBD1
v_gene: TRBV29-1
j_gene: TRBJ2-5
len: 11
abundance: -
CDR3nt: TGCAGCGTTGGTGGACAGGCGGAGCAGTACTTC
CDR3aa: CSVGGQAEQYF

d_gene: -
v_gene: TRBV13
j_gene: TRBJ2-5
len: 16
abundance: -
CDR3nt: TGTGCCAGCAGCTTGTTGGACTCTGGTAGCCAAGAGACCCAGTACTTC
CDR3aa: CASSLLDSGSQETQYF

d_gene: TRBD1
v_gene: TRBV29-1
j_gene: TRBJ2-6
len: 18
abundance: few
CDR3nt: TGCAGCGTTGAGGTTAGGGGACAGGGGGCCTCTGGGGCCAACGTCCTGACTTTC
CDR3aa: CSVEVRGQGASGANVLTF

d_gene: -
v_gene: TRBV20-1
j_gene: TRBJ2-1
len: 16
abundance: few
CDR3nt: TGCAGTGCTAGAGAGATAGGAGCGGTGGGGGACAATGAGCAGTTCTTC
CDR3aa: CSAREIGAVGDNEQFF

d_gene: -
v_gene: TRBV7-9
j_gene: TRBJ2-7
len: 14
abundance: few
CDR3nt: TGTGCCAGCAGATCAACAGGGAGTGAATACGAGCAGTACTTC
CDR3aa: CASRSTGSEYEQYF

d_gene: TRBD1
v_gene: TRBV5-1
j_gene: TRBJ2-1
len: 14
abundance: -
CDR3nt: TGCGCCAGCAGCACAGGGGCGAGGTTCAATGAGCAGTTCTTC
CDR3aa: CASSTGARFNEQFF

d_gene: -
v_gene: TRBV29-1
j_gene: TRBJ2-3
len: 12
abundance: -
CDR3nt: TGCAGCGTTGGGGACCTATCGGATACGCAGTATTTT
CDR3aa: CSVGDLSDTQYF

d_gene: -
v_gene: TRBV9
j_gene: TRBJ2-7
len: 19
abundance: few
CDR3nt: TGTGCCAGCAGCGTAGCGCCGGTGGGGGGAGGTTACAATTACAATGAGCAGTACTTC
CDR3aa: CASSVAPVGGGYNYNEQYF